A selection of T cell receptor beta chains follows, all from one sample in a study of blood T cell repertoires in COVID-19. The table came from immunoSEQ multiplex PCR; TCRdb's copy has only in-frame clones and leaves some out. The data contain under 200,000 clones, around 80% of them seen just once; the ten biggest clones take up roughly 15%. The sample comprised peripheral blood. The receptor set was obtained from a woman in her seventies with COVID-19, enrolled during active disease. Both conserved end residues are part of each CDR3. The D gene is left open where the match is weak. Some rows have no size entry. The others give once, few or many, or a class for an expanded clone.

TGTGCCAGCAGGCCTGCGGAGCGGGGGGACTATGGCTACACCTTC	CASRPAERGDYGYTF	-	-	TRBV2	TRBJ1-2
TGTGCCAGCAGTCTCGGGGGGGCCCGGGAAAGTACACCCCTCCACTTT	CASSLGGARESTPLHF	-	-	TRBV7-9	TRBJ1-6
TGCGCCAGCAGTGAGCGGACCCAGGGGAACAATGAGCAGTTCTTC	CASSERTQGNNEQFF	-	-	TRBV10-1	TRBJ2-1
TGTGCCAGCAGCGTCCGGGACTTACACACAGATACGCAGTATTTT	CASSVRDLHTDTQYF	-	-	TRBV9	TRBJ2-3
TGCGCCAGCAGTGAGTCGCGGGGGGGTGAGCAGTTCTTC	CASSESRGGEQFF	TRBD2	once	TRBV10-1	TRBJ2-1
TGTGCCAGCAGTCCCTCCCAGCAAGGGACAGTCCTTAATGAGCAGTTCTTC	CASSPSQQGTVLNEQFF	TRBD1	-	TRBV27	TRBJ2-1
TGTGCCAGCTCAAGGGCCCAGGCGGGGGGCAATCAGCCCCAGCATTTT	CASSRAQAGGNQPQHF	-	-	TRBV18	TRBJ1-5
TGTGCCAGCAGTCCAGATACCTACGAGCAGTACTTC	CASSPDTYEQYF	-	-	TRBV28	TRBJ2-7
TGTGCCAGCAGTGAAACTGGGGGAGGCCAGCCCCAGCATTTT	CASSETGGGQPQHF	-	-	TRBV6-1	TRBJ1-5
TGTGCCAGCAAACTAGCGGGGGGCAGTTATGAGCAGTTCTTC	CASKLAGGSYEQFF	TRBD2	-	TRBV6-4	TRBJ2-1
TGTGCCACCGCGAACGCCCCCGGGGCCAACGTCCTGACTTTC	CATANAPGANVLTF	-	-	TRBV28	TRBJ2-6
TGTGCCAGCAGCTCCACTAGCGGGGGGCAGAGTGAGCAGTTCTTC	CASSSTSGGQSEQFF	TRBD2	-	TRBV7-8	TRBJ2-1
TGTGCCAGCAGCCAAGTGGTCGGGACAGGGAAAATGTTTTTT	CASSQVVGTGKMFF	TRBD1	-	TRBV4-2	TRBJ1-4
TGCGCCAGCAGCCAAATGACAGGGGGCACTGAAGCTTTCTTT	CASSQMTGGTEAFF	TRBD1	-	TRBV5-1	TRBJ1-1
TGCAGTGCTAGTTCCAGGCCCTACAATGAGCAGTTCTTC	CSASSRPYNEQFF	-	-	TRBV20-1	TRBJ2-1
TGTGCCAGTAAAAGGGAGGACACCATATATTTT	CASKREDTIYF	-	-	TRBV19	TRBJ1-3
TGTGCCAGCAGCCAAGTACAGGTTAATGAAAAACTGTTTTTT	CASSQVQVNEKLFF	-	once	TRBV4-2	TRBJ1-4
TGTGCCAGCAGCCAAGAGTCCCGGGACAGAAAAGAAAAACTGTTTTTT	CASSQESRDRKEKLFF	TRBD1	-	TRBV3-1/TRBV3-2	TRBJ1-4
TGTGCCAGCAGTTATGCAGGGTCGGGGGGGACTGAAGCTTTCTTT	CASSYAGSGGTEAFF	-	-	TRBV6-6	TRBJ1-1
TGTGCCAGCAGCCCTGGGGGCCTAAAAGAGACCCAGTACTTC	CASSPGGLKETQYF	-	-	TRBV5-4	TRBJ2-5
TGCGCCAGCAGCTCCCAGGGGACCGCGGAGACCCAGTACTTC	CASSSQGTAETQYF	-	-	TRBV5-1	TRBJ2-5
TGTGCCAGCAGCCCCCTATCCGGAGTGAACACTGAAGCTTTCTTT	CASSPLSGVNTEAFF	-	-	TRBV14	TRBJ1-1
TGCAGTGCTAGTCTCACAACCTACAATGAGCAGTTCTTC	CSASLTTYNEQFF	-	-	TRBV20-1	TRBJ2-1
TGTGCCAGCAGTGATGACAGGAGCTCCTATAATTCACCCCTCCACTTT	CASSDDRSSYNSPLHF	-	-	TRBV6-2/TRBV6-3	TRBJ1-6
TGTGCCAGCAGGGGGACAGGGGGCGGGCTGTTTGAAAAACTGTTTTTT	CASRGTGGGLFEKLFF	TRBD1	-	TRBV25-1	TRBJ1-4
TGCAGCGTTCGGACAAGTTACACCGGGGAGCTGTTTTTT	CSVRTSYTGELFF	-	-	TRBV29-1	TRBJ2-2
TGTGCCAGCAGTCCAGCGCGGGAGACCCAGTACTTC	CASSPARETQYF	-	-	TRBV28	TRBJ2-5
TGTGCCAGCAGCCCCAGCTGGACACGACCAACTGGGGCCAACGTCCTGACTTTC	CASSPSWTRPTGANVLTF	-	-	TRBV9	TRBJ2-6
TGTGCCAGCAGCCGCAGCGGGAGGAGGGAGACCCAGTACTTC	CASSRSGRRETQYF	TRBD2	-	TRBV3-1/TRBV3-2	TRBJ2-5
TGCGCCAGCAGCTTGTTGGGGGAGGGCACTGAAGCTTTCTTT	CASSLLGEGTEAFF	-	-	TRBV5-1	TRBJ1-1
TGTGCCAGTAGTATTCTGGCGGGGGGAGGAACCGGGGAGCTGTTTTTT	CASSILAGGGTGELFF	TRBD2	-	TRBV19	TRBJ2-2
TGTGCCAGTAGTCTCGACAGGGCCATATCTGGAAACACCATATATTTT	CASSLDRAISGNTIYF	TRBD1	-	TRBV19	TRBJ1-3
TGTGCCAGCAGTTTGTTCGGGGGTGAGACCCAGTACTTC	CASSLFGGETQYF	-	-	TRBV12-3/TRBV12-4	TRBJ2-5
TGCGCCAGCTCGCGGGGGGCTTCTGGGGCCAACGTCCTGACTTTC	CASSRGASGANVLTF	TRBD2	-	TRBV10-1	TRBJ2-6
TGCAGCTCCGGGGGGCGGTCTAGCACAGATACGCAGTATTTT	CSSGGRSSTDTQYF	-	-	TRBV29-1	TRBJ2-3
TGCAGTGCTAGTATGACTGGGACTAGCGGAACAGATACGCAGTATTTT	CSASMTGTSGTDTQYF	TRBD2	-	TRBV20-1	TRBJ2-3
TGTGCCAGCAGCCCGGACAGGGACTATGGCTACACCTTC	CASSPDRDYGYTF	TRBD1	-	TRBV5-6	TRBJ1-2
TGTGCCACCAGGGGTACAGGTAAAATTCTGGGTCCTGGGGCCAACGTCCTGACTTTC	CATRGTGKILGPGANVLTF	-	-	TRBV28	TRBJ2-6
TGTGCCAGCAGTTACAGGGCTGTCCAAGAGACCCAGTACTTC	CASSYRAVQETQYF	-	-	TRBV28	TRBJ2-5
TGTGCCAGCAAGAGAGGGGGAAGCAATCAGCCCCAGCATTTT	CASKRGGSNQPQHF	-	few	TRBV6-5	TRBJ1-5
TGCGCCAGCAGTCAATCGAGGACAGGGAGTAACACCGGGGAGCTGTTTTTT	CASSQSRTGSNTGELFF	TRBD1	-	TRBV23-1	TRBJ2-2
TGTGCCAGCAGTTTTGGAGGGGGCGCACGGAATTCACCCCTCCACTTT	CASSFGGGARNSPLHF	TRBD1	-	TRBV28	TRBJ1-6